What follows describes a single T cell receptor (beta chain). The table came from immunoSEQ multiplex PCR; TCRdb's copy has only in-frame clones and leaves some out. The profile shows 35,000 to 50,000 clones, roughly nine tenths of them singletons. The record originates from a study of T cell changes during pregnancy in multiple sclerosis. Looked up from germline, CDR1 is SGHRS and CDR2 is YFSETQ. This CDR3 spans 15 amino acids. With V trimmed by 2 bases and J by 3 bases, 4 bases remained unmatched. The J gene is TRBJ2-3, the V gene TRBV5-1, with TRBD2 matching over 9 bases. The sequence came from a female donor with multiple sclerosis, enrolled in a pregnancy study. Sequences were derived from CD4+ T cells from peripheral blood mononuclear cells, sampled in the second trimester of pregnancy. CDR3 region: CASSLGGRGTDTQYF. CDR3 DNA: TGCGCCAGCAGCTTAGGCGGGAGGGGAACAGATACGCAGTATTTT. The whole variable domain, filled in from reference TRBV5-1 and TRBJ2-3, reads KAGVTQTPRYLIKTRGQQVTLSCSPISGHRSVSWYQQTPGQGLQFLFEYFSETQRNKGNFPGRFSGRQFSNSRSEMNVSTLELGDSALYLCASSLGGRGTDTQYFGPGTRLTVL.